This is a list of T cell receptor beta chains from one sample in a study of T cells after yellow fever vaccination. TCRdb reprocessed the 5' RACE reads with MiXCR, giving one entry per CDR3 protein. Of some 390,000 distinct CDR3 sequences in the sample, 6% to 8% are singletons; the top ten hold about 15%. The input for sequencing was PBMCs, taken 5 days after the yellow fever booster vaccination. Every receptor here comes from a man aged 25-40 years who received the YFV17D yellow fever vaccine. Both conserved end residues are part of each CDR3. D genes are given only for firm matches. For some rows the clone size is stated as once, few or many, or as a class when expanded; others skip it.

j_gene: TRBJ2-2; abundance: few; d_gene: TRBD2; v_gene: TRBV5-1; CDR3aa: CASSNGLAGQTGELFF; CDR3nt: TGCGCCAGCAGTAACGGACTAGCGGGACAGACCGGGGAGCTGTTTTTT
j_gene: TRBJ2-6; abundance: many; d_gene: -; v_gene: TRBV6-4; CDR3aa: CATVDTSGDQTLPGANVLTF; CDR3nt: TGTGCCACCGTCGATACTTCAGGGGATCAAACGCTCCCTGGGGCCAACGTCCTGACTTTC
j_gene: TRBJ2-5; abundance: few; d_gene: TRBD2; v_gene: TRBV20-1; CDR3aa: CSGRGGGLETQYF; CDR3nt: TGCAGTGGTCGGGGGGGAGGTCTAGAGACCCAGTACTTC
j_gene: TRBJ1-2; abundance: -; d_gene: -; v_gene: TRBV6-5; CDR3aa: CASSTQGLLGGYTF; CDR3nt: TGTGCCAGCAGTACACAGGGCCTGCTTGGTGGCTACACCTTC
j_gene: TRBJ2-7; abundance: few; d_gene: -; v_gene: TRBV29-1; CDR3aa: CSVASSASDYEQYF; CDR3nt: TGCAGCGTTGCTAGCTCAGCGAGTGACTACGAGCAGTACTTC
j_gene: TRBJ2-1; abundance: many; d_gene: -; v_gene: TRBV18; CDR3aa: CASSLDSNEQFF; CDR3nt: TGTGCCAGCTCCTTGGACAGTAATGAGCAGTTCTTC
j_gene: TRBJ2-1; abundance: -; d_gene: -; v_gene: TRBV27; CDR3aa: CASSLSPTFEQFF; CDR3nt: TGTGCCAGCAGTTTAAGTCCAACCTTTGAGCAGTTCTTC
j_gene: TRBJ2-2; abundance: few; d_gene: -; v_gene: TRBV7-6; CDR3aa: CASSLTGSGELFF; CDR3nt: TGTGCCAGCAGCTTAACCGGGTCCGGGGAGCTGTTTTTT
j_gene: TRBJ2-7; abundance: few; d_gene: TRBD1; v_gene: TRBV9; CDR3aa: CASSAGQGNHEQYF; CDR3nt: TGTGCCAGCAGCGCGGGACAGGGGAATCACGAGCAGTACTTC
j_gene: TRBJ2-7; abundance: few; d_gene: -; v_gene: TRBV23-1; CDR3aa: CASSRIAYEQYF; CDR3nt: TGCGCCAGCAGTCGAATAGCCTACGAGCAGTACTTC
j_gene: TRBJ2-1; abundance: -; d_gene: -; v_gene: TRBV28; CDR3aa: CASRPGLSSYNEQFF; CDR3nt: TGTGCCAGCAGACCGGGACTTTCATCCTACAATGAGCAGTTCTTC
j_gene: TRBJ2-7; abundance: -; d_gene: -; v_gene: TRBV5-6; CDR3aa: CASSLTGISDEQYF; CDR3nt: TGTGCCAGCAGCTTAACAGGGATTTCAGACGAGCAGTACTTC
j_gene: TRBJ1-1; abundance: -; d_gene: -; v_gene: TRBV5-4; CDR3aa: CASSWGGASTEAFF; CDR3nt: TGTGCCAGCAGCTGGGGAGGGGCTAGCACTGAAGCTTTCTTT
j_gene: TRBJ2-3; abundance: few; d_gene: -; v_gene: TRBV27; CDR3aa: CASSYPGAGDTQYF; CDR3nt: TGTGCCAGCAGTTATCCGGGAGCGGGAGATACGCAGTATTTT
j_gene: TRBJ1-1; abundance: many; d_gene: TRBD1; v_gene: TRBV11-1; CDR3aa: CASSSLNPGQRSVGEAFF; CDR3nt: TGTGCCAGCAGCTCCCTGAATCCGGGACAGCGGTCCGTGGGTGAAGCTTTCTTT
j_gene: TRBJ2-7; abundance: few; d_gene: TRBD2; v_gene: TRBV3-1; CDR3aa: CASSPPLGLAGVKQYF; CDR3nt: TGTGCCAGCAGCCCCCCCCTAGGGCTAGCGGGAGTGAAGCAGTACTTC
j_gene: TRBJ2-5; abundance: few; d_gene: TRBD1; v_gene: TRBV12-3/TRBV12-4; CDR3aa: CASTSGTGMETQYF; CDR3nt: TGTGCCAGCACCTCCGGGACAGGGATGGAGACCCAGTACTTC
j_gene: TRBJ1-3; abundance: -; d_gene: -; v_gene: TRBV20-1; CDR3aa: CSARGGNTIYF; CDR3nt: TGCAGTGCTAGGGGTGGAAACACCATATATTTT
j_gene: TRBJ2-5; abundance: many; d_gene: -; v_gene: TRBV5-6; CDR3aa: CASSPVGAQETQYF; CDR3nt: TGTGCCAGCAGCCCTGTAGGGGCCCAAGAGACCCAGTACTTC
j_gene: TRBJ2-5; abundance: many; d_gene: -; v_gene: TRBV6-5; CDR3aa: CASRSGQETQYF; CDR3nt: TGTGCCAGCAGGAGCGGGCAAGAGACCCAGTACTTC
j_gene: TRBJ2-1; abundance: -; d_gene: TRBD2; v_gene: TRBV4-3; CDR3aa: CASSQVVTSLNEQFF; CDR3nt: TGCGCCAGCAGCCAAGTGGTGACTAGCCTCAATGAGCAGTTCTTC
j_gene: TRBJ2-1; abundance: -; d_gene: TRBD2; v_gene: TRBV7-2; CDR3aa: CASSAGTSGSGWKFF; CDR3nt: TGTGCCAGCAGCGCCGGGACTAGCGGGAGTGGTTGGAAGTTCTTC
j_gene: TRBJ2-3; abundance: many; d_gene: -; v_gene: TRBV28; CDR3aa: CASSLYDSADTQYF; CDR3nt: TGTGCCAGCAGTTTATATGACAGCGCAGATACGCAGTATTTT
j_gene: TRBJ2-1; abundance: -; d_gene: -; v_gene: TRBV20-1; CDR3aa: CSAPKDLRNEQFF; CDR3nt: TGCAGTGCCCCTAAGGACCTTAGGAATGAGCAGTTCTTC
j_gene: TRBJ2-3; abundance: few; d_gene: TRBD2; v_gene: TRBV12-3/TRBV12-4; CDR3aa: CASSQTSATDTQYF; CDR3nt: TGTGCCAGCAGCCAGACTAGCGCCACAGATACGCAGTATTTT
j_gene: TRBJ1-3; abundance: few; d_gene: TRBD1; v_gene: TRBV12-3/TRBV12-4; CDR3aa: CASRRQGSSGNTIYF; CDR3nt: TGTGCCAGCAGACGACAGGGATCTTCTGGAAACACCATATATTTT
j_gene: TRBJ2-1; abundance: many; d_gene: TRBD1; v_gene: TRBV20-1; CDR3aa: CSANQGAMNEQFF; CDR3nt: TGCAGTGCAAACCAGGGGGCAATGAATGAGCAGTTCTTC
j_gene: TRBJ1-1; abundance: few; d_gene: TRBD1; v_gene: TRBV20-1; CDR3aa: CSARGDRGNTEAFF; CDR3nt: TGCAGTGCTAGAGGTGACAGGGGGAACACTGAAGCTTTCTTT
j_gene: TRBJ2-3; abundance: many; d_gene: -; v_gene: TRBV7-2; CDR3aa: CASSSIRVVSDTQYF; CDR3nt: TGTGCCAGCAGCTCCATTAGGGTGGTTTCAGATACGCAGTATTTT
j_gene: TRBJ1-6; abundance: once; d_gene: -; v_gene: TRBV4-2; CDR3aa: CASSARAGANSPLHF; CDR3nt: TGTGCCAGCAGCGCCCGGGCGGGGGCGAATTCACCCCTCCACTTT
j_gene: TRBJ1-1; abundance: -; d_gene: TRBD1; v_gene: TRBV5-1; CDR3aa: CASSLFGTENTEAFF; CDR3nt: TGCGCCAGCAGCTTGTTTGGGACAGAGAACACTGAAGCTTTCTTT
j_gene: TRBJ2-3; abundance: few; d_gene: TRBD2; v_gene: TRBV20-1; CDR3aa: CSARRFSSGRKDTQYF; CDR3nt: TGCAGTGCTAGAAGGTTTTCTAGCGGGAGAAAAGATACGCAGTATTTT
j_gene: TRBJ2-3; abundance: many; d_gene: TRBD2; v_gene: TRBV28; CDR3aa: CASRPSGRNTQYF; CDR3nt: TGTGCCAGCCGTCCCAGCGGGAGGAATACGCAGTATTTT
j_gene: TRBJ2-6; abundance: -; d_gene: -; v_gene: TRBV21-1; CDR3aa: CASSTRDHQDGANVLTF; CDR3nt: TGTGCCAGCAGCACTCGGGACCACCAGGATGGGGCCAACGTCCTGACTTTC
j_gene: TRBJ2-7; abundance: -; d_gene: -; v_gene: TRBV29-1; CDR3aa: CSVATEGEQYF; CDR3nt: TGCAGCGTTGCTACGGAGGGCGAGCAGTACTTC
j_gene: TRBJ2-5; abundance: -; d_gene: -; v_gene: TRBV29-1; CDR3aa: CSVEDGQETQYF; CDR3nt: TGCAGCGTTGAGGACGGCCAAGAGACCCAGTACTTC
j_gene: TRBJ1-5; abundance: few; d_gene: -; v_gene: TRBV19; CDR3aa: CASSMGDSNQPQHF; CDR3nt: TGTGCCAGTAGTATGGGTGACAGCAATCAGCCCCAGCATTTT
j_gene: TRBJ2-1; abundance: -; d_gene: -; v_gene: TRBV3-1; CDR3aa: CASSQFGNNEQFF; CDR3nt: TGTGCCAGCAGCCAATTCGGAAACAATGAGCAGTTCTTC
j_gene: TRBJ2-1; abundance: few; d_gene: TRBD2; v_gene: TRBV5-1; CDR3aa: CASSFAGVRYNEQFF; CDR3nt: TGCGCCAGCAGTTTTGCGGGAGTGAGGTACAATGAGCAGTTCTTC
j_gene: TRBJ1-2; abundance: many; d_gene: -; v_gene: TRBV29-1; CDR3aa: CSGVSGGTGYTF; CDR3nt: TGCAGCGGGGTCAGCGGGGGCACTGGCTACACCTTC
j_gene: TRBJ2-6; abundance: few; d_gene: TRBD2; v_gene: TRBV11-1; CDR3aa: CASTMRRGREGGGANVLTF; CDR3nt: TGTGCCAGCACCATGAGACGCGGCAGGGAGGGTGGTGGGGCCAACGTCCTGACTTTC
j_gene: TRBJ2-7; abundance: many; d_gene: -; v_gene: TRBV29-1; CDR3aa: CSVADSLTYEQYF; CDR3nt: TGCAGCGTCGCGGACAGCCTAACCTACGAGCAGTACTTC
j_gene: TRBJ2-7; abundance: -; d_gene: TRBD2; v_gene: TRBV5-4; CDR3aa: CASSFPRTSGSEQYF; CDR3nt: TGTGCCAGCAGCTTTCCGAGGACTAGCGGGAGCGAGCAGTACTTC
j_gene: TRBJ1-5; abundance: many; d_gene: -; v_gene: TRBV7-8; CDR3aa: CASSFINQPQHF; CDR3nt: TGTGCCAGCAGCTTCATCAATCAGCCCCAGCATTTT
j_gene: TRBJ1-2; abundance: -; d_gene: -; v_gene: TRBV4-3; CDR3aa: CASSQLSGLGGYTF; CDR3nt: TGCGCCAGCAGCCAATTATCAGGGTTGGGTGGCTACACCTTC
j_gene: TRBJ1-5; abundance: few; d_gene: TRBD1; v_gene: TRBV29-1; CDR3aa: CSVASGTGGQPQHF; CDR3nt: TGCAGCGTTGCATCGGGGACAGGTGGGCAGCCCCAGCATTTT
j_gene: TRBJ2-1; abundance: many; d_gene: -; v_gene: TRBV4-3; CDR3aa: CASSQGIATGDEQFF; CDR3nt: TGCGCCAGCAGCCAAGGTATTGCGACGGGCGATGAGCAGTTCTTC
j_gene: TRBJ2-1; abundance: few; d_gene: -; v_gene: TRBV21-1; CDR3aa: CASSPPRTSGSWRRSYNEQFF; CDR3nt: TGTGCCAGCAGCCCCCCTCGGACTAGCGGGAGCTGGCGGCGGTCCTACAATGAGCAGTTCTTC
j_gene: TRBJ1-2; abundance: few; d_gene: -; v_gene: TRBV20-1; CDR3aa: CSARDKTAGRVRGYTF; CDR3nt: TGCAGTGCTAGAGATAAGACGGCAGGTCGAGTGAGGGGCTACACCTTC
j_gene: TRBJ2-3; abundance: -; d_gene: -; v_gene: TRBV20-1; CDR3aa: CSASGLGLTDTQYF; CDR3nt: TGCAGTGCTAGTGGGCTGGGATTAACAGATACGCAGTATTTT
j_gene: TRBJ2-7; abundance: -; d_gene: -; v_gene: TRBV10-2; CDR3aa: CASSEIPSGGDYEQYF; CDR3nt: TGCGCCAGCAGTGAAATCCCGTCAGGGGGGGACTACGAGCAGTACTTC
j_gene: TRBJ2-1; abundance: -; d_gene: TRBD2; v_gene: TRBV7-2; CDR3aa: CASSTRTSGRSNEQFF; CDR3nt: TGTGCCAGCAGCACAAGGACTAGCGGGAGATCAAATGAGCAGTTCTTC
j_gene: TRBJ2-5; abundance: -; d_gene: TRBD2; v_gene: TRBV18; CDR3aa: CASSPRSSGAIQETQYF; CDR3nt: TGTGCCAGCTCACCGCGCTCTAGCGGGGCAATCCAAGAGACCCAGTACTTC
j_gene: TRBJ2-7; abundance: -; d_gene: -; v_gene: TRBV27; CDR3aa: CASSVRDGHYEQYF; CDR3nt: TGTGCCAGCAGTGTCCGGGACGGACACTACGAGCAGTACTTC
j_gene: TRBJ1-2; abundance: many; d_gene: -; v_gene: TRBV6-1; CDR3aa: CASNLGAGDYGYTF; CDR3nt: TGTGCCAGCAACCTGGGGGCGGGAGACTATGGCTACACCTTC
j_gene: TRBJ2-5; abundance: -; d_gene: -; v_gene: TRBV28; CDR3aa: CASSPEVPPTYF; CDR3nt: TGTGCCAGCAGTCCGGAGGTTCCCCCAACGTACTTC
j_gene: TRBJ2-2; abundance: few; d_gene: -; v_gene: TRBV5-1; CDR3aa: CASSSLLVKAGELFF; CDR3nt: TGCGCCAGCAGCAGCCTTCTAGTAAAGGCCGGGGAGCTGTTTTTT
j_gene: TRBJ1-1; abundance: few; d_gene: -; v_gene: TRBV7-8; CDR3aa: CASSLESLMNTEAFF; CDR3nt: TGTGCCAGCAGCTTAGAGTCCCTGATGAACACTGAAGCTTTCTTT
j_gene: TRBJ1-2; abundance: many; d_gene: -; v_gene: TRBV12-5; CDR3aa: CASGLRRAAHYTF; CDR3nt: TGTGCTAGTGGTTTGCGTAGAGCGGCTCACTACACCTTC
j_gene: TRBJ1-1; abundance: -; d_gene: -; v_gene: TRBV27; CDR3aa: CASSPMRGGNTEAFF; CDR3nt: TGTGCCAGCAGTCCCATGAGGGGCGGAAACACTGAAGCTTTCTTT